This T cell receptor (beta chain) emerged from a study of siplizumab effects on memory and regulatory T cells. Sequencing used immunoSEQ multiplex PCR; TCRdb keeps in-frame clones, though not all of them. The sample includes over 100,000 clones, just over 90% of them seen just once. Whole-study findings and limits: Among sequences traceable to unstimulated CD4+ memory cells, alloreactive ones were significantly reduced by siplizumab.

CDR3 length equals 12 residues. V dropped 11 bases and J dropped 3 bases, with 14 bases sitting between them. Germline V gene lookup returns CDR1 SEHNR and CDR2 FQNEAQ (reference sequence). As for this clone: The antigen remains undetermined.

This chain joins TRBV7-9 and TRBJ2-7; either TRBD1 or TRBD2 may fit D (7 bases each). The sequencing sample was made of Tregs sorted from blood. This clonotype originated in a human donor in good health. CDR3 in amino acids: CAWEGAFYEQYF. CDR3 nucleotides: TGTGCCTGGGAGGGGGCCTTCTACGAGCAGTACTTC.